The T cell receptor beta chain under discussion was sequenced for a study of blood T cells in healthy people across ages. Each donor supplied 8 to 10 milliliters of peripheral blood. With a J-beta primer mix and a sample-barcoded 5' primer, a second PCR ran roughly 6 to 11 cycles. Each TCR beta cDNA got a 12-nucleotide random molecular identifier. Each sample yielded at least 3 million CDR3-containing paired-end reads. TCRdb re-analysed the 5' RACE reads in MiXCR, keeping a single row per CDR3 protein. Of some 1.6 million distinct CDR3 sequences listed, roughly 30% are singletons. This CDR3 contains 18 residues. The V and J ends lost 0 bases and 0 bases, in that order; junction bases with no gene match: 9. CDR1 and CDR2 (germline): SGDLS, YYNGEE. This clonotype was counted between two and nine times. Its specificity is not known. Overall study findings and caveats: There was a strong correlation between TCR beta diversity and naive T cell percentage.

The chain links TRBV9 to TRBJ2-1, with 7 nucleotides matching TRBD2. The TCR originated in a woman in her 30s in good health. Material for sequencing was blood. This chain's CDR3 is CASSVEGGETGSYNEQFF. The CDR3 DNA sequence: TGTGCCAGCAGCGTAGAGGGAGGGGAAACTGGCTCCTACAATGAGCAGTTCTTC.